One sample yielded the 27 T cell receptor beta chains listed below, sequenced in a study of cytomegalovirus exposure and HLA in healthy donors. The PCR contained 60 Vbeta and 13 Jbeta primers. Libraries were prepared by immunoSEQ multiplex PCR; TCRdb keeps only in-frame clonotypes and omits some of them. The table lists some 20,000 clones, more than 65% of them singletons. Material for sequencing was PBMCs. Receptors were obtained from a man aged 18 to 30 in good health and CMV-seronegative.

This clone turned up a few times. This sequence joins TRBV9 and TRBJ1-4, with D perhaps TRBD1 (6 bases). V was shortened by 3 bases and J by 8 bases, with 17 bases between the two germline ends. CDR3 length: 15 amino acids. Germline V gene sequence: CDR1 SGDLS, CDR2 YYNGEE. CDR3 region: CASSASRGRGEKLFF. Written as DNA, the CDR3 is TGTGCCAGCAGCGCCAGCAGGGGTAGGGGCGAAAAACTGTTTTTT.

The genes are TRBV29-1 and TRBJ2-7; 7 bases are shared with TRBD1. The germline V gene has CDR1 SQVTM and CDR2 ANQGSEA. V trimming: 7 bases; J trimming: 7 bases; junction bases outside the gene matches: 16. The CDR3 sequence is 14 residues long. The CDR3 DNA sequence: TGCAGCGCTGGCCCGGACAGGCACGGTGGGGAGCAGTACTTC. It is translated as CSAGPDRHGGEQYF.

The chain combines TRBV29-1 with TRBJ2-7, with TRBD2 matching over 7 bases. V lost 2 bases and J lost 3; bases outside the gene matches: 4. Germline V gene sequence: CDR1 SQVTM, CDR2 ANQGSEA. This CDR3 spans 13 amino acids. As DNA, the CDR3 is TGCAGCGTTGAATCGGCTAGCGGCTACGAGCAGTACTTC. Protein sequence: CSVESASGYEQYF.

V gene TRBV6-1 combines with J gene TRBJ1-1; no clear D gene. CDR1 and CDR2 from the germline V gene are MNHNS and SASEGT. The CDR3 is 14 residues long. The germline V and J ends were trimmed by 2 bases and 3 bases, with 10 bases remaining between them. CDR3 in DNA: TGTGCCAGCAGTGAACGAGGGTTTGACACTGAAGCTTTCTTT. Translated, it gives CASSERGFDTEAFF.

The chain has TRBV5-1 and TRBJ1-1; TRBD1 matches 7 bases. CDR3 length: 16 amino acids. Unmatched junction bases numbered 10, after V lost 1 base and J lost 4 bases. Germline CDR1 SGHRS, CDR2 YFSETQ. As DNA, the CDR3 is TGCGCCAGCAGCTTGCCAGAAAGACAGGGTAGCACTGAAGCTTTCTTT. This translates into CASSLPERQGSTEAFF.

The V and J genes are TRBV18 and TRBJ1-5, with D possibly matching TRBD1 (6 bases). This CDR3 spans 14 amino acids. Looked up from germline, CDR1 is KGHSH and CDR2 is LQKENI. Trimming removed 3 bases from V and 7 bases from J, with 13 bases in between. CDR3 loop: CASSPQDSRQPQHF. As DNA, the CDR3 is TGTGCCAGCTCACCCCAGGACAGTCGGCAGCCCCAGCATTTT.

This chain links TRBV5-4 with TRBJ1-5; 7 positions match TRBD1. This CDR3 is 16 amino acids long. Per germline, CDR1 SGHNT and CDR2 YYREEE (reference sequence). V was pared by 0 bases and J by 4 bases, with 7 bases of the junction left unmatched. The CDR3 loop is CASSLGPGQPNQPQHF. The CDR3 coding sequence is TGTGCCAGCAGCTTGGGCCCGGGACAGCCAAATCAGCCCCAGCATTTT.

The V and J genes are TRBV29-1 and TRBJ2-3, with 7 bases that match TRBD1. V dropped 8 bases and J dropped 4; count of bases not matched to a gene: 6. The CDR3 loop spans 12 amino acids. Germline V gives CDR1 SQVTM, CDR2 ANQGSEA. The CDR3 protein is CSLTGPPDTQYF. The CDR3 nucleotides read TGCAGCTTGACAGGGCCCCCAGATACGCAGTATTTT.

V gene TRBV2 combines with J gene TRBJ2-7, with 8 bases lining up with TRBD2. CDR3 length equals 13 residues. Germline V gives CDR1 SNHLY, CDR2 FYNNEI. The J segment lost 5 bases and the V segment lost 3 bases, leaving 3 bases of the junction unmatched. CDR3 sequence: CASSDRTSHEQYF. The CDR3 DNA follows: TGTGCCAGCAGTGACAGGACTAGCCACGAGCAGTACTTC.

The chain links TRBV2 to TRBJ2-7, with a tentative D call TRBD1 (7 bases). Deletions cut 3 bases from V and 2 bases from J, with 8 bases between. From germline, CDR1 is SNHLY and CDR2 FYNNEI. The CDR3 spans 13 residues. CDR3 loop: CASSDRGAYEQYF. The DNA of the CDR3 is TGTGCCAGCAGTGACAGGGGGGCCTACGAGCAGTACTTC.

This chain joins TRBV29-1 and TRBJ2-5, with TRBD2 as a possible D gene (5 bases). Germline lookup yields CDR1 SQVTM and CDR2 ANQGSEA. The V end lost 5 bases, the J end lost 2 bases, and 18 bases lay between the germline ends. The CDR3 is made up of 15 amino acids. The DNA for the CDR3 is TGCAGCGTTAAGCTGGGAGCAGCTTTACAAGAGACCCAGTACTTC. The encoded protein is CSVKLGAALQETQYF.

The genes are TRBV4-2 and TRBJ2-7, with D hard to call. Trimming cost V 0 bases and J 6 bases, with 12 bases left between them. CDR3 length equals 14 residues. CDR1 and CDR2 from the germline V gene are LGHNA and YNFKEQ. The CDR3 DNA reads as TGTGCCAGCAGCCAAGATACAATGTCAGTCGAGCAGTACTTC. Amino acid sequence: CASSQDTMSVEQYF.

The V call is TRBV30, the J call TRBJ1-1; D perhaps matches TRBD1 (5 bases). This CDR3 has 12 residues. The V gene lost 2 bases and the J gene lost 7 bases, with 11 bases spanning the gap. Looked up from germline, CDR1 is GTSNPN and CDR2 is SVGIG (reference sequence). CDR3 in amino acids: CAWSRGLGEAFF. In nucleotides, the CDR3 is TGTGCCTGGAGTAGGGGACTGGGTGAAGCTTTCTTT.

The chain has TRBV6-5 and TRBJ2-2; TRBD1 aligns across 7 bases. Germline CDR1 reads MNHEY; CDR2 reads SVGAGI. The ends lost 5 bases at V and 1 base at J; junction bases unmatched: 1. The CDR3 is 14 amino acids. The chain's CDR3 is CASSRTGNTGELFF. The CDR3, as DNA: TGTGCCAGCAGTCGGACAGGGAACACCGGGGAGCTGTTTTTT.

The chain carries TRBV30 and TRBJ2-2; tentatively, D is TRBD2 (5 bases). Germline V gives CDR1 GTSNPN, CDR2 SVGIG (reference sequence). V lost 0 bases and J lost 0, with 5 bases in between. The CDR3 covers 14 residues. The CDR3 reads CAWSVSANTGELFF. As DNA, the CDR3 is TGTGCCTGGAGTGTTAGCGCGAACACCGGGGAGCTGTTTTTT.

Points on this clone: Germline is not matched at one junction end, which may reflect a read error. This chain links TRBV5-6 with TRBJ1-2, with 9 bases that match TRBD1. Germline lookup yields CDR1 SGHDT and CDR2 YYEEEE. CDR3 size: 14 residues. The CDR3 spells CASSPGTGTYRYTF. The CDR3 DNA sequence: TGTGCCAGCAGCCCCGGGACAGGGACCTATCGCTACACCTTC.

This chain connects TRBV30 to TRBJ1-2; perhaps TRBD1 as D (5 bases). V lost 0 bases and J 4 bases, leaving 12 bases between the germline ends. The CDR3 consists of 14 residues. Germline V CDR1 and CDR2: GTSNPN, SVGIG (reference sequence). This CDR3 is CAWSVRGAVYGYTF. The CDR3 DNA is TGTGCCTGGAGTGTACGTGGGGCGGTCTATGGCTACACCTTC.

The chain employs TRBV5-1 and TRBJ1-1; the D gene is possibly TRBD1 (5 bases). The germline V and J ends were trimmed by 4 bases and 1 base, with 20 bases remaining between them. This CDR3 is built from 17 residues. Germline CDR1 reads SGHRS; CDR2 reads YFSETQ. The CDR3 loop is CASSQGVQRNSNTEAFF. CDR3 nucleotide sequence: TGCGCCAGCAGCCAGGGCGTACAGAGGAATTCGAACACTGAAGCTTTCTTT.

There are a few counts of this clone. V usage is TRBV6-1 and J usage is TRBJ2-6; no definite D call. Germline V CDR1 and CDR2: MNHNS, SASEGT. V was shortened by 0 bases and J by 2 bases, with 8 bases between the two germline ends. This CDR3 has 16 residues. Here the CDR3 DNA reads TGTGCCAGCAGTGAAGCGAGGTTTGCTGGGGCCAACGTCCTGACTTTC. This codes for CASSEARFAGANVLTF.

This clone turned up a few times. The J gene is TRBJ1-4, the V gene TRBV5-1; 9 positions agree with TRBD1. Trimming removed 0 bases from V and 4 bases from J; junction bases left unmatched: 4. CDR3 length: 16 amino acids. CDR1 and CDR2 (germline): SGHRS, YFSETQ. CDR3 sequence: CASSLAGQGGNEKLFF. The DNA for the CDR3 is TGCGCCAGCAGCTTGGCGGGACAGGGTGGTAATGAAAAACTGTTTTTT.

The chain carries TRBV30 and TRBJ1-5, with 7 bases identical to TRBD1. The CDR3 length is 15 residues. Germline values: CDR1 GTSNPN, CDR2 SVGIG (reference sequence). Trimming took 0 bases from V and 1 from J; bases not matched to a gene: 3. The CDR3 DNA sequence: TGTGCCTGGAGTGTCGGGACAGCGAGCAATCAGCCCCAGCATTTT. Translation: CAWSVGTASNQPQHF.

This chain uses TRBV6-5 with TRBJ2-7; possibly TRBD2 for D (6 bases). The germline CDR1 and CDR2 sequences are MNHEY and SVGAGI. The CDR3 extends over 15 amino acids. V was cut by 2 bases and J by 2 bases, with 13 bases left in between. The CDR3 region has the DNA TGTGCCAGCAGTTACCACCGCGGGGATACCTACGAGCAGTACTTC. Its protein is CASSYHRGDTYEQYF.

This clone was detected only a few times. This CDR3 reads CASSPGPQGNSPLHF. CDR3 sequence (DNA): TGTGCCAGCAGCCCCGGACCACAGGGTAATTCACCCCTCCACTTT. The V call is TRBV7-2, the J call TRBJ1-6; D possibly corresponds to TRBD1 (6 bases). V shed 5 bases and J shed 6 bases, with 14 bases lying between them. The CDR3 sequence is 15 residues long. Germline V gives CDR1 SGHTA, CDR2 FQGNSA.

This clone was picked up a small number of times. The chain uses TRBV30 and TRBJ1-2; 7 bases are shared with TRBD1. The CDR3 has 14 residues. V shed 2 bases and J 5 bases; nucleotides not matched to a gene: 8. Germline V gene data show CDR1 as GTSNPN and CDR2 as SVGIG (reference sequence). CDR3 in DNA: TGTGCCTGGAGTCCGCCGGCAGGGGGGTATGGCTACACCTTC. Amino acids: CAWSPPAGGYGYTF.

The V and J genes are TRBV20-1 and TRBJ2-7, with 8 positions matching TRBD1. The CDR3 sequence is 11 residues long. After removal of 4 bases from V and 5 bases from J, the junction contained 1 base not matched to a gene. Germline V CDR1 and CDR2: DFQATT, SNEGSKA (reference sequence). The DNA of the CDR3 is TGCAGTGCTATGACAGGGGACGAGCAGTACTTC. It is translated as CSAMTGDEQYF.

CDR3 DNA: TGTGCCTGGAGTTCTCCTGACAGAGACACTGAAGCTTTCTTT. This translates into CAWSSPDRDTEAFF. The chain employs TRBV30 and TRBJ1-1, with D possibly being TRBD1 (5 bases). Trimming stripped 2 bases from V and 3 bases from J, with 13 bases between. The CDR3 runs to 14 residues. Germline lookup yields CDR1 GTSNPN and CDR2 SVGIG (reference sequence).

The chain links TRBV5-1 to TRBJ2-1; 8 bases fit TRBD1. V gave up 0 bases and J gave up 5 bases; unmatched junction bases: 1. Germline loops: CDR1 SGHRS, CDR2 YFSETQ. The CDR3 has 14 residues. CDR3 region: CASSLGTGNNEQFF. The CDR3 DNA is TGCGCCAGCAGCTTGGGGACAGGGAACAATGAGCAGTTCTTC.